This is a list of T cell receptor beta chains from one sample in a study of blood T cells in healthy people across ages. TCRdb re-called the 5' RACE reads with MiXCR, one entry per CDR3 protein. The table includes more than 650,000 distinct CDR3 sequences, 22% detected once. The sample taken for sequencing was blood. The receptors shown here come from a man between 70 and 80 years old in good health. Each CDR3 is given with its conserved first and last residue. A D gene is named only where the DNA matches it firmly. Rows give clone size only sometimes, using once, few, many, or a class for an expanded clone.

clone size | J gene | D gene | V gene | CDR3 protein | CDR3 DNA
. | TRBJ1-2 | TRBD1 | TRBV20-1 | CSALRGRNYGYTF | TGCAGTGCTTTGAGGGGGCGGAACTATGGCTACACCTTC
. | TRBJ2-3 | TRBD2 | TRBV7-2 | CASSFASGGRSDTQYF | TGTGCCAGCAGCTTCGCTAGCGGGGGGCGATCAGATACGCAGTATTTT
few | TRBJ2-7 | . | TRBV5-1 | CASSPSGVSYEQYF | TGCGCCAGCAGCCCGTCGGGGGTCTCCTACGAGCAGTACTTC
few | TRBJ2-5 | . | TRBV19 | CASSGTKGSQETQYF | TGTGCCAGTAGTGGGACAAAAGGCAGCCAAGAGACCCAGTACTTC
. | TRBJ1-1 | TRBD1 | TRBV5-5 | CASSRTGGITTEAFF | TGTGCCAGCAGCCGGACAGGGGGCATCACCACTGAAGCTTTCTTT
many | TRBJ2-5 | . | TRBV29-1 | CSVAVETQYF | TGCAGCGTTGCGGTAGAGACCCAGTACTTC
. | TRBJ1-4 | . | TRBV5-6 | CASSDGQGTNEKLFF | TGTGCCAGCAGCGACGGGCAGGGAACTAATGAAAAACTGTTTTTT
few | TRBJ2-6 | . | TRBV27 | CASSLFPTRFSGANVLTF | TGTGCCAGCAGTTTATTTCCTACACGGTTCTCTGGGGCCAACGTCCTGACTTTC
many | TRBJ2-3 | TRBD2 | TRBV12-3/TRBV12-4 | CASTLAGGGDTQYF | TGTGCCAGCACCCTAGCGGGGGGGGGAGATACGCAGTATTTT
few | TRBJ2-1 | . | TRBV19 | CASSIGGGEQFF | TGTGCCAGTAGTATTGGCGGCGGAGAGCAGTTCTTC
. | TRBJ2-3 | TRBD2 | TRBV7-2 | CASSPHRTGTSGTDTQYF | TGTGCCAGCAGCCCACACCGCACCGGGACTAGCGGGACAGATACGCAGTATTTT
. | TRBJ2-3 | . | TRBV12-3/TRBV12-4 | CASSSGTASDTQYF | TGTGCCAGCAGCTCCGGGACTGCATCTGATACGCAGTATTTT
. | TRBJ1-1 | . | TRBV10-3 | CAISSDRLTEAFF | TGTGCCATCAGTTCAGACAGGTTGACTGAAGCCTTCTTT
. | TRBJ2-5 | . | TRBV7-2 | CASSQTPRVETQYF | TGTGCCAGCAGCCAAACCCCCAGGGTAGAGACCCAGTACTTC
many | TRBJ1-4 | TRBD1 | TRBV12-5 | CASGLTWDREDRKLFF | TGTGCTAGTGGTCTAACGTGGGACAGGGAAGATAGAAAACTGTTTTTT
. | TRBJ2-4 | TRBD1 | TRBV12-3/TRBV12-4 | CASSGQGAVGKAKNIQYF | TGTGCCAGCAGTGGACAGGGGGCTGTCGGCAAAGCCAAAAACATTCAGTACTTC
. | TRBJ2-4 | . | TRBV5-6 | CASSFNLWPPKNIQYF | TGTGCCAGCAGCTTCAACCTTTGGCCCCCCAAAAACATTCAGTACTTC
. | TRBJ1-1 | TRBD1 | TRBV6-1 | CASSTGANMNTEAFF | TGTGCCAGCAGTACAGGGGCCAATATGAACACTGAAGCTTTCTTT
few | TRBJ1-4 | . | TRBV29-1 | CSVPSGGANEKLFF | TGCAGCGTACCTTCCGGGGGGGCTAATGAAAAACTGTTTTTT
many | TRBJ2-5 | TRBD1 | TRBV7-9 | CASSSRGLWETQYF | TGTGCCAGCAGCTCAAGGGGGCTCTGGGAGACCCAGTACTTC
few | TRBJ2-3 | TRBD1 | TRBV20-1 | CSASSPGQSPQYF | TGCAGTGCTAGTAGCCCGGGACAGTCCCCGCAGTATTTT
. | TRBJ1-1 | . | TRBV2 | CTSRADRHTEAFF | TGTACCAGCAGGGCTGACAGGCACACTGAAGCTTTCTTT
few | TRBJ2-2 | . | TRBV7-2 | CASILSGTVNTGELFF | TGTGCCAGCATCCTCTCCGGGACGGTGAACACCGGGGAGCTGTTTTTT
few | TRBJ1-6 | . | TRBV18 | CASSQARQKANSPLHF | TGTGCCAGCTCGCAGGCGCGACAGAAAGCTAATTCACCCCTCCACTTT
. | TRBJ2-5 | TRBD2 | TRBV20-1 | CSAWGLAAQETQYF | TGCAGTGCTTGGGGACTAGCAGCACAAGAGACCCAGTACTTC